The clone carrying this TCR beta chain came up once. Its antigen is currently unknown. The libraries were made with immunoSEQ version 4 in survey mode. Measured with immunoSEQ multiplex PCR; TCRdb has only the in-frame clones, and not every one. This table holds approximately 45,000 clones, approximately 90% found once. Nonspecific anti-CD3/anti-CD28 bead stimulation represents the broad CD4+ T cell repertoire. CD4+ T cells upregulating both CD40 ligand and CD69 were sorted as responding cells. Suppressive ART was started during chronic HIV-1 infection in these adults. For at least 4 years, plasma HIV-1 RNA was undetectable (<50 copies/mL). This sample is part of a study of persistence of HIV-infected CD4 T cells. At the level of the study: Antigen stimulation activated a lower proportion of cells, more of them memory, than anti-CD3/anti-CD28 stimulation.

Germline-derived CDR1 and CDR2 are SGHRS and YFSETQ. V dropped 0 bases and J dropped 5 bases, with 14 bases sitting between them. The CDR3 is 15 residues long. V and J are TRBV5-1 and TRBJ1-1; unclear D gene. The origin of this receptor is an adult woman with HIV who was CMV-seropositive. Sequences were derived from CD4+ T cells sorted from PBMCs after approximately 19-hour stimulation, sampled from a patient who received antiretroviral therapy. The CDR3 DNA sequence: TGCGCCAGCAGCTTGGCCGGCACAGCCCGGACTGAAGCTTTCTTT. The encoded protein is CASSLAGTARTEAFF. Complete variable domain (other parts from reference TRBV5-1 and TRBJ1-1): KAGVTQTPRYLIKTRGQQVTLSCSPISGHRSVSWYQQTPGQGLQFLFEYFSETQRNKGNFPGRFSGRQFSNSRSEMNVSTLELGDSALYLCASSLAGTARTEAFFGQGTRLTVV.